This T cell receptor (beta chain) originates from a study of T-cell memory formation after mild COVID-19. Across the whole study: TCR clusters showed largely donor specificity. Study-wide results and caveats: The study detected some responding clones in pre-infection memory, suggesting cross-reactive memory joined.

The J segment lost 2 bases and the V segment lost 11 bases, leaving 7 bases of the junction unmatched. The CDR3 totals 13 residues. The TCR alpha and TCR beta cDNA libraries, bearing sample barcodes and UMIs, were generated by 5'RACE using constant-segment primers. TCRdb used MiXCR to reprocess the 5' RACE reads, holding one entry per CDR3 protein. The sample lists about 57,000 distinct CDR3 sequences, more than 10% occurring once. This clonotype was picked up a small number of times. Its target is not known. The sequencing sample was made of PBMCs or a T cell subset sorted from them (not recorded which). The chain employs TRBV12-3 or TRBV12-4 and TRBJ2-3, with 7 bases matching TRBD2. The source of this sequence is a man younger than 35 who had mild COVID-19 (a few samples of this study predate the infection). Cell type and time point are not known. CDR3 DNA: TGTGCCGGGGGGGACTATTACACAGATACGCAGTATTTT. Translation: CAGGDYYTDTQYF.